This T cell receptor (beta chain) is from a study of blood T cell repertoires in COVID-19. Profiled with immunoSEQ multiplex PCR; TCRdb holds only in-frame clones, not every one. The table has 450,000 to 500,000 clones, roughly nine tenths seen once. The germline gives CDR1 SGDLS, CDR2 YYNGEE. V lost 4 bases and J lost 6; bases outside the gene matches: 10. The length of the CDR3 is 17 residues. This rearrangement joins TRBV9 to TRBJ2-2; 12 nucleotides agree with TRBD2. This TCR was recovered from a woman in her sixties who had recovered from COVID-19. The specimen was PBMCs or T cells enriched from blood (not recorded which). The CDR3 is CASSMWTSGDRAGELFF. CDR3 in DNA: TGTGCCAGCAGCATGTGGACTAGCGGGGATCGGGCCGGGGAGCTGTTTTTT.